The rows below give T cell receptor beta chains drawn from one sample of a study of T cell changes during pregnancy in multiple sclerosis. Produced via immunoSEQ multiplex PCR; TCRdb's table is partial and in-frame only. Seen here are more than 70,000 clones, roughly 93% observed once, and the top ten hold approximately 2.5%. The material sequenced was peripheral blood, taken in the second trimester of pregnancy. Every receptor here comes from a female donor with multiple sclerosis, enrolled in a pregnancy study. Both conserved end residues are part of each CDR3. The D gene is left open where the match is weak. Some rows have no size entry. The others give once, few or many, or a class for an expanded clone.

v_gene	j_gene	d_gene	len	abundance	CDR3aa	CDR3nt
TRBV4-2	TRBJ2-1	TRBD2	15	NA	CASSQERGGGDEQFF	TGTGCCAGCAGCCAAGAGCGAGGCGGGGGAGATGAGCAGTTCTTC
TRBV4-1	TRBJ2-1	TRBD1	16	few	CASSQDIETGALEQFF	TGCGCCAGCAGCCAAGATATAGAGACAGGGGCTCTTGAGCAGTTCTTC
TRBV6-1	TRBJ2-1	TRBD2	14	once	CASSVGGGSSEQFF	TGTGCCAGCAGTGTCGGCGGGGGGAGTAGTGAGCAGTTCTTC
TRBV15	TRBJ2-2	NA	17	NA	CATSRDMGGRDTGELFF	TGTGCCACCAGCAGAGATATGGGGGGTAGGGACACCGGGGAGCTGTTTTTT
TRBV6-4	TRBJ2-3	TRBD1	14	NA	CASSRDRGSDTQYF	TGTGCCAGCAGCCGGGACAGGGGCTCAGATACGCAGTATTTT
TRBV19	TRBJ2-2	NA	14	NA	CASSPGAVTGELFF	TGTGCCAGTAGTCCAGGGGCAGTTACCGGGGAGCTGTTTTTT
TRBV5-1	TRBJ2-2	NA	15	once	CASRPIPTGAGELFF	TGCGCCAGCCGCCCGATCCCTACAGGCGCTGGGGAGCTGTTTTTT
TRBV6-5	TRBJ2-7	TRBD1	16	NA	CASSFLRGTGAYEQYF	TGTGCCAGCAGTTTTCTACGGGGGACAGGGGCCTACGAGCAGTACTTC
TRBV4-2	TRBJ2-1	TRBD2	16	NA	CASSQGSAGEYNEQFF	TGTGCCAGCAGCCAAGGCTCAGCGGGGGAGTACAATGAGCAGTTCTTC
TRBV4-1	TRBJ2-2	NA	14	NA	CASSQDPGTGELFF	TGCGCCAGCAGCCAAGATCCAGGGACCGGGGAGCTGTTTTTT
TRBV7-9	TRBJ1-2	TRBD1	14	NA	CASSFDRGSDGYTF	TGTGCCAGCAGCTTCGACAGGGGTTCGGATGGCTACACCTTC
TRBV6-5	TRBJ1-2	TRBD1	14	NA	CASTTGQGLLGYTF	TGTGCCAGCACCACGGGACAGGGGCTTCTTGGCTACACCTTC
TRBV14	TRBJ2-2	NA	13	NA	CASSQNTKGELFF	TGTGCCAGCAGCCAAAACACTAAAGGGGAGCTGTTTTTT
TRBV14	TRBJ2-5	NA	16	NA	CASSQRWQTIQETQYF	TGTGCCAGCAGCCAAAGGTGGCAGACAATCCAAGAGACCCAGTACTTC
TRBV6-1	TRBJ1-5	TRBD1	13	once	CASRGQGGQPQHF	TGTGCCAGCAGGGGACAGGGGGGTCAGCCCCAGCATTTT
TRBV5-5	TRBJ2-7	NA	15	NA	CASSPSYRLEHEQYF	TGTGCCAGCAGCCCATCGTACAGGCTGGAGCACGAGCAGTACTTC
TRBV5-1	TRBJ2-7	TRBD2	15	NA	CASSFTSGGTYEQYF	TGCGCCAGCAGCTTCACTAGCGGGGGGACCTACGAGCAGTACTTC
TRBV5-1	TRBJ1-4	TRBD1	13	NA	CASSDRGREKLFF	TGCGCCAGCAGCGACAGGGGTCGGGAAAAACTGTTTTTT
TRBV28	TRBJ1-2	TRBD1	12	NA	CASSTRQGGYTF	TGTGCCAGCAGTACCCGACAGGGCGGCTACACCTTC
TRBV5-1	TRBJ1-1	TRBD1	14	NA	CASSLTGGGTEAFF	TGCGCCAGCAGCTTAACAGGGGGTGGCACTGAAGCTTTCTTT
TRBV18	TRBJ1-3	NA	16	NA	CASSYDRSVTGNTIYF	TGTGCCAGCTCATATGACAGGTCCGTGACTGGAAACACCATATATTTT
TRBV11-2	TRBJ2-7	TRBD1	14	NA	CASSFGQGSYEQYF	TGTGCCAGCAGCTTCGGACAGGGCTCCTACGAGCAGTACTTC